This T cell receptor (beta chain) was retrieved from a study of blood T cell repertoires in COVID-19. Measured with immunoSEQ multiplex PCR; TCRdb has only the in-frame clones, and not every one. The table shows more than 85,000 clones, with 65% to 90% occurring only once. Each recovered donor of Cohort 3 presented with two negative PCRs, clearance, or symptom resolution. CDR1 and CDR2 (germline): GTSNPN, SVGIG (reference sequence). The CDR3 is 11 amino acids. This clone has only one observation. The clonotype comes from a woman in her 50s who had recovered from COVID-19. V gene TRBV30 combines with J gene TRBJ2-2; D is undetermined. The sample taken for sequencing was PBMCs or T cells enriched from blood (not recorded which). CDR3: CAALNTGELFF. As DNA, the CDR3 is TGTGCGGCCTTGAACACCGGGGAGCTGTTTTTT.